There are a few counts of the clone carrying this T cell receptor (beta chain). No antigen is known for it. Germline CDR1 MDHEN, CDR2 SYDVKM. J was trimmed by 7 bases and V by 3 bases; bases with no gene match: 11. The CDR3 is 17 residues long. This sample was taken from a study of human T cells and chemical hapten exposure. Study results and limitations: TCRs above 1 in 1000 frequency did not change with DPC sensitization.

Original processing notes: Sample TCR counts, which ranged from about 23,224 to 690,600, had a median of roughly 96,000. In TCRdb, the 5' RACE reads were re-called with MiXCR into one record per CDR3 protein. For this entry, the V and J calls and clone size follow TCRdb and not the study's own pipeline. The sample yields more than 140,000 distinct CDR3 sequences, about 4% seen once. Blood, whole and unfractionated, served as the source for total RNA extraction. The rearrangement links TRBV28 to TRBJ2-1; 11 bases map to TRBD2. This TCR derives from a female donor in good health. CDR3 sequence: CASSFHPVGLAVNEQFF. The CDR3 DNA reads as TGTGCCAGCAGTTTCCACCCCGTGGGACTAGCGGTAAATGAGCAGTTCTTC.